This T cell receptor (beta chain) was recovered during a study of cytomegalovirus exposure and HLA in healthy donors. Study-level findings and limits: The sole available immune exposure information was CMV serostatus. TCR beta sequences numbering around 15,000 were associated with HLA alleles at 0.05 false discovery rate in a later analysis.

60 Vbeta and 13 Jbeta primers were used in PCR. Using immunoSEQ multiplex PCR, the repertoire was profiled, and TCRdb retains in-frame clones only, with some absent. In the table there are about 160,000 clones, 65% to 85% of which are singletons. In the case of this clone: Its specificity is unknown.

Per germline, CDR1 SQVTM and CDR2 ANQGSEA. V lost 2 bases and J 5 bases, leaving 9 bases between the germline ends. This CDR3 contains 12 residues. The receptor was isolated from a male donor in good health and CMV-seropositive. V gene TRBV29-1 combines with J gene TRBJ2-5; TRBD2 might be the D (5 bases). The material sequenced was PBMCs. The CDR3 protein is CSVELLAETQYF. CDR3 nucleotides: TGCAGCGTTGAACTGTTAGCGGAGACCCAGTACTTC.